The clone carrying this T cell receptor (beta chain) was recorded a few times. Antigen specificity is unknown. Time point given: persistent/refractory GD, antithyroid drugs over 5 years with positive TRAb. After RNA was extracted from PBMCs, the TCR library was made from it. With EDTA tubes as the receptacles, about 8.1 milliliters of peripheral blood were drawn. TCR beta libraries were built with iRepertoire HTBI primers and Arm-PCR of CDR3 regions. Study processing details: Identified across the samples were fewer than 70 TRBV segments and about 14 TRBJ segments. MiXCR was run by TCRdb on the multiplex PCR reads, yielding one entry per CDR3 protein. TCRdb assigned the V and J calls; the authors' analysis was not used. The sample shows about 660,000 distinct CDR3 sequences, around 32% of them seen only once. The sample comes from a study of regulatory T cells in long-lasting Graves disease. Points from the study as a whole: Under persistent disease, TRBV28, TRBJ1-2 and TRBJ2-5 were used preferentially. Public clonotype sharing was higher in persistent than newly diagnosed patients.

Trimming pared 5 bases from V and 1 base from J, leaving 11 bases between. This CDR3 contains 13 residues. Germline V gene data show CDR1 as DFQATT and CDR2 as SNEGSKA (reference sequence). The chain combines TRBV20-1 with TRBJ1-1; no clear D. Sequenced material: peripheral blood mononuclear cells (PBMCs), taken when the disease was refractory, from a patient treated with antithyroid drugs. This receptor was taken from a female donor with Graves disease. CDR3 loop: CSAQPPGNTEAFF. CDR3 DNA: TGCAGTGCTCAACCCCCCGGGAACACTGAAGCTTTCTTT.